The 15 T cell receptor beta chains reported below all come from one sample, sequenced in a study of PD-L1 blockade in urothelial cancer. The method was immunoSEQ multiplex PCR; TCRdb's version includes in-frame clones alone and lacks a portion of them. Of under 100,000 clones listed, nearly 90% are singletons. Specified time point: pretreatment peripheral blood. The input for sequencing was PBMCs, taken around atezolizumab (anti-PD-L1) treatment. Receptor source: a man aged 60 to 69 with urothelial cancer.

This clone has a handful of counts. V and J are TRBV9 and TRBJ2-3; 11 bases are a match to TRBD2. The J segment lost 1 base and the V segment lost 3 bases, leaving 10 bases of the junction unmatched. Germline CDR1 is SGDLS and CDR2 is YYNGEE. The CDR3 sequence is 18 residues long. CDR3 DNA sequence: TGTGCCAGCAGCGATACATATAGCGGGAGGGGGGGCACAGATACGCAGTATTTT. Its translation is CASSDTYSGRGGTDTQYF.

This chain links TRBV4-2 with TRBJ2-3, with a tentative D call TRBD1 (7 bases). The germline gives CDR1 LGHNA, CDR2 YNFKEQ. CDR3 size: 18 residues. Between the trimmed V and J ends, which lost 1 base and 2 bases, there was a span of 19 bases. The CDR3 DNA follows: TGTGCCAGCAGCCAAGTCGCTAGCGAGGGGGCCCACACAGATACGCAGTATTTT. Amino acid sequence: CASSQVASEGAHTDTQYF.

The J gene is TRBJ2-5, the V gene TRBV5-4; D is possibly TRBD2 (6 bases). Germline CDR1 and CDR2: SGHNT and YYREEE (reference sequence). The V gene lost 0 bases and the J gene lost 0 bases, with 15 bases spanning the gap. This CDR3 region has 17 residues. In DNA form, the CDR3 reads TGTGCCAGCAGCTTGGTGGGACGCGGGGAACACCAAGAGACCCAGTACTTC. Translating gives CASSLVGRGEHQETQYF.

This rearrangement joins TRBV11-2 to TRBJ2-7; 8 bases align to TRBD2. CDR3 length equals 15 residues. V was pared by 4 bases and J by 5 bases, with 10 bases of the junction left unmatched. Germline CDR1 reads SGHAT; CDR2 reads FQNNGV. The CDR3 here is CASSSPSGRGNEQYF. The CDR3 region has the DNA TGTGCCAGCAGCTCACCAAGCGGGAGAGGGAACGAGCAGTACTTC.

This rearrangement joins TRBV7-2 to TRBJ2-4; 14 bases match TRBD2. The J segment lost 6 bases and the V segment lost 5 bases, leaving 6 bases of the junction unmatched. Germline V gene data show CDR1 as SGHTA and CDR2 as FQGNSA. The CDR3 consists of 16 residues. The CDR3 DNA reads as TGTGCCAGCAGCCCAGGACTAGCGGGGGGCAGAAACATTCAGTACTTC. Encoded protein: CASSPGLAGGRNIQYF.

This clone was seen only once. V and J are TRBV4-3 and TRBJ2-5; 7 bases are shared with TRBD1. V lost 4 bases, J lost 2 bases, and 1 base stayed unmatched. This CDR3 has 13 amino acids. Germline loops: CDR1 LGHNA, CDR2 YSLEER. The CDR3 loop is CASSPRGQETQYF. The CDR3 DNA follows: TGCGCCAGCAGCCCCAGGGGGCAAGAGACCCAGTACTTC.

This clone was counted between two and nine times. The chain combines TRBV9 with TRBJ2-5, with TRBD2 matching over 9 bases. Unmatched junction bases numbered 10, after V lost 7 bases and J lost 0 bases. The germline V gene encodes CDR1 SGDLS and CDR2 YYNGEE. This CDR3 region has 16 residues. As DNA, the CDR3 is TGTGCCAGCGGCCTGAGCGGGAGGACGTACCAAGAGACCCAGTACTTC. Translation gives CASGLSGRTYQETQYF.

The rearrangement uses TRBV9 and TRBJ1-2, with D possibly TRBD1 on 6 matching bases. CDR1 and CDR2 (germline): SGDLS, YYNGEE. CDR3 length: 13 amino acids. V gave up 3 bases and J gave up 3 bases, with 9 bases separating them. This CDR3 is CASSATGYYGYTF. The CDR3 coding sequence is TGTGCCAGCAGCGCTACAGGGTACTATGGCTACACCTTC. The full variable domain, in which reference TRBV9 and TRBJ1-2 provide the parts outside the CDR3, is DSGVTQTPKHLITATGQRVTLRCSPRSGDLSVYWYQQSLDQGLQFLIQYYNGEERAKGNILERFSAQQFPDLHSELNLSSLELGDSALYFCASSATGYYGYTFGSGTRLTVV.

This clone occurred a few times. The chain links TRBV10-1 to TRBJ2-1, with 8 positions matching TRBD1. The CDR3 is 21 amino acids. V shed 6 bases and J 7 bases; nucleotides not matched to a gene: 29. From germline, CDR1 is WNHNN and CDR2 SYGVQD (reference sequence). The CDR3 DNA is TGCGCCAGCAGCGGGTCTTTGGCGGGATCTACTCCCTCCCAGGGGGCGAATGAGCAGTTCTTC. It is translated as CASSGSLAGSTPSQGANEQFF.

The CDR3 is CASSVTETQYF. In DNA, the CDR3 is TGTGCCAGCAGCGTAACTGAGACCCAGTACTTC. The J gene is TRBJ2-5, the V gene TRBV13; D unclear. The CDR3 totals 11 residues. V lost 5 bases, J lost 5 bases, and 6 bases lay in between. Germline V lookup: CDR1 PRHDT, CDR2 FYEKMQ (reference sequence).

The chain is built from TRBV5-1 and TRBJ2-7; 8 bases match TRBD1. V gave up 2 bases and J gave up 7 bases; unmatched junction bases: 11. Looked up from germline, CDR1 is SGHRS and CDR2 is YFSETQ. The CDR3 extends over 15 amino acids. The chain's CDR3 is CASSLRQGPSREQYF. As DNA, the CDR3 is TGCGCCAGCAGCTTAAGACAGGGGCCATCTAGAGAGCAGTACTTC.

The sample holds one count of this clone. This chain uses TRBV2 with TRBJ2-7; 7 nucleotides line up with TRBD2. Losses at the gene ends were 6 bases for V and 6 bases for J; bases not matched to a gene: 2. CDR1 SNHLY and CDR2 FYNNEI come from the germline V gene. The CDR3 is made up of 11 amino acids. CDR3 residues: CASRGTIEQYF. The DNA for the CDR3 is TGTGCCAGCAGGGGGACTATCGAGCAGTACTTC.

This chain links TRBV30 with TRBJ2-3; 8 nucleotides line up with TRBD2. CDR1 and CDR2 from the germline V gene are GTSNPN and SVGIG (reference sequence). The CDR3 is 15 residues long. With V trimmed by 2 bases and J by 1 base, 5 bases remained unmatched. CDR3 nucleotide sequence: TGTGCCTGGAGTCGTCTAGCGGGTGGCACAGATACGCAGTATTTT. Its translation: CAWSRLAGGTDTQYF.

This chain joins TRBV19 and TRBJ2-2, with 9 bases identical to TRBD1. The CDR3 is made up of 15 amino acids. The germline V gene encodes CDR1 LNHDA and CDR2 SQIVND (reference sequence). V trimming: 6 bases; J trimming: 4 bases; junction bases outside the gene matches: 6. The CDR3 coding sequence is TGTGCCAGTAGCCGGGGACAGGGTGCCACCGGGGAGCTGTTTTTT. Translated: CASSRGQGATGELFF.

The chain has TRBV11-2 and TRBJ2-3; D is unclear. This CDR3 contains 12 residues. Germline V lookup: CDR1 SGHAT, CDR2 FQNNGV. Trimming cost V 5 bases and J 0 bases, with 3 bases left between them. The CDR3 nucleotides are TGTGCCAGCAGCCAGAGCACAGATACGCAGTATTTT. This codes for CASSQSTDTQYF.